The present T cell receptor (beta chain) was sequenced within a study of response to subunit inactivated influenza vaccine. This clonotype was seen repeatedly, ten times or more. Its cognate antigen is unknown. Findings and limits, study-wide: The authors suggested that every seasonal influenza vaccination recruits few new T cells.

V gave up 4 bases and J gave up 5 bases; unmatched junction bases: 5. The CDR3 is made up of 14 amino acids. Germline lookup yields CDR1 SGHDT and CDR2 YYEEEE. TCRdb reprocessed the RT-PCR reads via MiXCR and lists one record per CDR3 protein. The profile shows hundreds of thousands of distinct CDR3 sequences, 15% to 19% of them singletons. This specimen was PBMCs from blood, taken about 11 days after vaccination. The sequence derives from a man aged 50 to 59 who received an inactivated influenza vaccine. The V and J genes are TRBV5-6 and TRBJ2-3, with 9 bases that match TRBD2. DNA of the CDR3: TGTGCCAGCAGCCCGTGGACTAGCGAAGATACGCAGTATTTT. It codes for CASSPWTSEDTQYF.